This is a list of T cell receptor beta chains from one sample in a study of regulatory T cells in long-lasting Graves disease. TCRdb itself ran the multiplex PCR reads through MiXCR, one entry per CDR3 protein. The sample carries 310,000 or so distinct CDR3 sequences, 22% recorded once. The sample was peripheral blood mononuclear cells (PBMCs), taken when the disease was refractory, from a patient treated with antithyroid drugs. The receptors stem from a female donor with Graves disease. The CDR3 runs from the conserved cysteine through the conserved F or W. The order of the fields is V gene, clone size, D gene, J gene, CDR3 protein, CDR3 DNA. D genes are given only for firm matches. The listing skips clone size in some rows; elsewhere it reads once, few, many or a size class.

V gene: TRBV10-3
clone size: many
D gene: -
J gene: TRBJ2-7
CDR3 protein: CAISGGPSPFYEQYF
CDR3 DNA: TGTGCCATCAGTGGAGGGCCCTCACCTTTCTACGAGCAGTACTTC

V gene: TRBV19
clone size: -
D gene: -
J gene: TRBJ1-5
CDR3 protein: CASSIRGIGFSRGQPQHF
CDR3 DNA: TGTGCCAGTAGTATAAGGGGGATAGGTTTCTCCAGGGGCCAGCCCCAGCATTTT

V gene: TRBV6-1
clone size: -
D gene: TRBD1
J gene: TRBJ2-2
CDR3 protein: CATTLTGEDTGELFF
CDR3 DNA: TGTGCCACCACCTTGACAGGGGAGGACACCGGGGAGCTGTTTTTT

V gene: TRBV30
clone size: -
D gene: -
J gene: TRBJ2-2
CDR3 protein: CAWNQGVNTGELFF
CDR3 DNA: TGTGCCTGGAACCAAGGGGTGAACACCGGGGAGCTGTTTTTT

V gene: TRBV6-1
clone size: many
D gene: TRBD1
J gene: TRBJ2-7
CDR3 protein: CASRRQGVPDYEQYF
CDR3 DNA: TGTGCCAGCAGAAGACAGGGGGTACCCGACTACGAGCAGTACTTC

V gene: TRBV20-1
clone size: many
D gene: -
J gene: TRBJ2-7
CDR3 protein: CSARALSYSSGASEQYF
CDR3 DNA: TGCAGTGCTAGAGCATTGAGTTACTCAAGTGGAGCATCCGAGCAGTACTTC

V gene: TRBV6-4
clone size: few
D gene: -
J gene: TRBJ2-3
CDR3 protein: CASSYRTSEDTQYF
CDR3 DNA: TGTGCCAGCAGTTACCGTACATCGGAAGATACGCAGTATTTT

V gene: TRBV5-6
clone size: few
D gene: TRBD1
J gene: TRBJ1-1
CDR3 protein: CASRRTGRNTEAFF
CDR3 DNA: TGTGCCAGCAGACGGACAGGTAGGAACACTGAAGCTTTCTTT

V gene: TRBV10-3
clone size: -
D gene: TRBD1
J gene: TRBJ1-2
CDR3 protein: CAISASDGRDRGSDGYTF
CDR3 DNA: TGTGCCATCAGTGCAAGTGACGGGAGGGACAGGGGGTCCGATGGCTACACCTTC

V gene: TRBV6-2/TRBV6-3
clone size: -
D gene: -
J gene: TRBJ2-3
CDR3 protein: CASSWEATDTQYF
CDR3 DNA: TGTGCCAGCAGCTGGGAGGCTACAGATACGCAGTATTTT

V gene: TRBV7-2
clone size: few
D gene: -
J gene: TRBJ2-2
CDR3 protein: CASSSERRGQGLAGELFF
CDR3 DNA: TGTGCCAGCAGCTCTGAAAGACGGGGACAGGGACTAGCCGGGGAGCTGTTTTTT

V gene: TRBV30
clone size: -
D gene: -
J gene: TRBJ2-7
CDR3 protein: CAWSGGGRIGSFEQYF
CDR3 DNA: TGTGCCTGGAGTGGCGGGGGCAGAATCGGATCCTTCGAGCAGTACTTC

V gene: TRBV2
clone size: many
D gene: -
J gene: TRBJ2-7
CDR3 protein: CASSGVTGISYEQYF
CDR3 DNA: TGTGCCAGCAGTGGGGTGACAGGAATCTCCTACGAGCAGTACTTC

V gene: TRBV7-9
clone size: few
D gene: -
J gene: TRBJ2-7
CDR3 protein: CASSKAGDPDYEQYF
CDR3 DNA: TGTGCCAGCAGCAAAGCAGGGGATCCTGACTACGAGCAGTACTTC

V gene: TRBV6-1
clone size: few
D gene: TRBD1
J gene: TRBJ2-7
CDR3 protein: CASRGSGTVYEQYF
CDR3 DNA: TGTGCCAGCAGGGGATCCGGGACAGTCTACGAGCAGTACTTC